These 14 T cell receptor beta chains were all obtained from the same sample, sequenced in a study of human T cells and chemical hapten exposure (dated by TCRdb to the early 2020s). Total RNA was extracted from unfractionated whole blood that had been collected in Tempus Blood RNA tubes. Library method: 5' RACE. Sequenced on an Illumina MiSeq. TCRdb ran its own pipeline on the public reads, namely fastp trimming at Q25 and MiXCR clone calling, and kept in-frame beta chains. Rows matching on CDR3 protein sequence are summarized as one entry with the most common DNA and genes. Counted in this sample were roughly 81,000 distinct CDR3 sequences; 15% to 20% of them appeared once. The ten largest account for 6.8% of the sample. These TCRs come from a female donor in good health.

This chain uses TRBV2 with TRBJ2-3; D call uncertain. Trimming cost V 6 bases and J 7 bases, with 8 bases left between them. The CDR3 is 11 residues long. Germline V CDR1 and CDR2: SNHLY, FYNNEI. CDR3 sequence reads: CASRSEYTQYF. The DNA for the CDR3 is TGTGCCAGCAGATCCGAGTATACGCAGTATTTT.

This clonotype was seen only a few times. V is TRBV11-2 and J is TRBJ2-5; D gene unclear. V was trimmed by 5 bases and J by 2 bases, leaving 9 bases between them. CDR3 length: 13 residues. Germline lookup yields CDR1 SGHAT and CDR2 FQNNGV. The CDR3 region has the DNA TGTGCCAGCAGCCCCCTAAGGCAAGAGACCCAGTACTTC. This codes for CASSPLRQETQYF.

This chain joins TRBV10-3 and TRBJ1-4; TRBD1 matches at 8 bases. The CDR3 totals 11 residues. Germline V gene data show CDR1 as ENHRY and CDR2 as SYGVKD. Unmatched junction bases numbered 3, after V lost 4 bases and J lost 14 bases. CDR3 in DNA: TGTGCCATCAGTGGGGGACAGGACCTGTTTTTT. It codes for CAISGGQDLFF.

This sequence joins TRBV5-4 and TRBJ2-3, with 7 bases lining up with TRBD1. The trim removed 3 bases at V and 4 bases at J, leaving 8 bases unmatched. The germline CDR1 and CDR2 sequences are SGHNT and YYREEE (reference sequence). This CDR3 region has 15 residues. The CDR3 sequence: CASSSGTQGADTQYF. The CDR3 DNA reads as TGTGCCAGCAGCTCCGGGACGCAGGGGGCAGATACGCAGTATTTT.

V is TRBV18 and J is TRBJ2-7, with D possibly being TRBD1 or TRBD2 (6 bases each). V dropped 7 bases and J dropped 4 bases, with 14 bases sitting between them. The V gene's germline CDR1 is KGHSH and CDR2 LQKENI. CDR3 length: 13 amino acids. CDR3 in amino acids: CASFSGGQYEQYF. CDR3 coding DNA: TGTGCCAGCTTCTCCGGGGGCCAATACGAGCAGTACTTC.

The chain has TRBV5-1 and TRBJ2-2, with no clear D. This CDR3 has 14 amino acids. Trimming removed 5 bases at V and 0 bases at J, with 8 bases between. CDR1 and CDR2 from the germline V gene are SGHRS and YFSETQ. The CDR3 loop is CASRKASNTGELFF. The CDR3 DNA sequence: TGCGCCAGCAGAAAAGCTTCGAACACCGGGGAGCTGTTTTTT.

DNA of the CDR3: TGCGCCAGCAGCCAAGATACGACTAGCGGGAGTCGAGTCGATGAGCAGTTCTTC. Residues: CASSQDTTSGSRVDEQFF. The chain couples TRBV4-1 to TRBJ2-1, with 12 bases that match TRBD2. The CDR3 has 18 residues. Germline CDR1 MGHRA, CDR2 YSYEKL. V trimming: 0 bases; J trimming: 8 bases; junction bases outside the gene matches: 11.

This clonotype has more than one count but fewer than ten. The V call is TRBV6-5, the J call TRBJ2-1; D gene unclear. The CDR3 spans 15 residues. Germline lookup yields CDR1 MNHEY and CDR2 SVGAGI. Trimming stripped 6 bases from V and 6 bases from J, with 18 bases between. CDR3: CASSLGARPVNEQFF. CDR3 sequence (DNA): TGTGCCAGCAGCTTAGGAGCCCGCCCGGTCAATGAGCAGTTCTTC.

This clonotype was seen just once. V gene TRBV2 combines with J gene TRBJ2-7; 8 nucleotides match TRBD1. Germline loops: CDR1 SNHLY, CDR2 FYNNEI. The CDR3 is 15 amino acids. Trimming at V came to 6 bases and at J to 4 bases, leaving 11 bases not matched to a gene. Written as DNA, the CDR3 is TGTGCCAGCAGAGCTCCTCCAGGGGGCAGGTACGAGCAGTACTTC. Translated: CASRAPPGGRYEQYF.

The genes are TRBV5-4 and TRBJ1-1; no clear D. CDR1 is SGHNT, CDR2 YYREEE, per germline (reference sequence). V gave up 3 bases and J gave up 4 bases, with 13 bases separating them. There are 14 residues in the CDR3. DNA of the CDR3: TGTGCCAGCAGCTGGTCCGCCGGGCCCACTGAAGCTTTCTTT. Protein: CASSWSAGPTEAFF. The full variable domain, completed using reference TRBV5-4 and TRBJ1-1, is ETGVTQSPTHLIKTRGQQVTLRCSSQSGHNTVSWYQQALGQGPQFIFQYYREEENGRGNFPPRFSGLQFPNYSSELNVNALELDDSALYLCASSWSAGPTEAFFGQGTRLTVV.

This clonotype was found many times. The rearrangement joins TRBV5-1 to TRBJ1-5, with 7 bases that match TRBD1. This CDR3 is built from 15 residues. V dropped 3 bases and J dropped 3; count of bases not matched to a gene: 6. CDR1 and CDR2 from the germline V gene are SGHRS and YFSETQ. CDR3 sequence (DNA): TGCGCCAGCAGCTCGGACGGACAGGTCAATCAGCCCCAGCATTTT. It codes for CASSSDGQVNQPQHF.

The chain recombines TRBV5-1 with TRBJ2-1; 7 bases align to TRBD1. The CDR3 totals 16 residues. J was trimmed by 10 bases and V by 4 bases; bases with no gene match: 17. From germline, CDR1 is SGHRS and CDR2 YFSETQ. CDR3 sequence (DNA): TGCGCCAGCAGCCCAGTACCCAGGGGGACACGAAAAGAGCAGTTCTTC. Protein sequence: CASSPVPRGTRKEQFF.

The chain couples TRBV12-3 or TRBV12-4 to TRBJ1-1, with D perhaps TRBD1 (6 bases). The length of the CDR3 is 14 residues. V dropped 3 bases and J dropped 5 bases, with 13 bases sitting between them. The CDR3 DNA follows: TGTGCCAGCAGTTTGGGGGCAGGGGATACTGAAGCTTTCTTT. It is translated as CASSLGAGDTEAFF.

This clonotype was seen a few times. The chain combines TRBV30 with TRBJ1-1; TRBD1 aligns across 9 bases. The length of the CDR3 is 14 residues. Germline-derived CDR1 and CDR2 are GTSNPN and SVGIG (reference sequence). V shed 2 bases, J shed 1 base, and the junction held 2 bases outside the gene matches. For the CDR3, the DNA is TGTGCCTGGAGTAGGGACAGGGCGAACACTGAAGCTTTCTTT. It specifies CAWSRDRANTEAFF.